This T cell receptor beta chain was obtained from a study of beta chain features in type 1 diabetes. Findings and limits, study-wide: TCRB CDR3s were moderately but significantly shorter in Type 1 diabetes patients in all four CD4+ subsets. A possible short-template PCR bias applies equally to patients and controls.

All of the isolated RNA was reverse transcribed, so expressed TCRB transcripts were sequenced. Libraries were prepared by immunoSEQ multiplex PCR; TCRdb keeps only in-frame clonotypes and omits some of them. The sample has approximately 730,000 clones, around an eighth seen once; the top ten hold roughly 0.022%. There are a few counts of this clone. The target antigen is unknown. The CDR3 has 14 amino acids. Germline CDR1 is SGHDN and CDR2 is FVKESK. V dropped 3 bases and J dropped 8 bases, with 16 bases sitting between them. The specimen was naive CD4+ T cells from blood. This TCR came from a man aged 18 to 30 with type 1 diabetes. The V gene is TRBV14, the J gene TRBJ1-2, with D perhaps matching TRBD1 (5 bases). CDR3: CASSHGTLIGGYTF. The CDR3 coding sequence is TGTGCCAGCAGCCACGGGACGCTGATCGGGGGCTACACCTTC.